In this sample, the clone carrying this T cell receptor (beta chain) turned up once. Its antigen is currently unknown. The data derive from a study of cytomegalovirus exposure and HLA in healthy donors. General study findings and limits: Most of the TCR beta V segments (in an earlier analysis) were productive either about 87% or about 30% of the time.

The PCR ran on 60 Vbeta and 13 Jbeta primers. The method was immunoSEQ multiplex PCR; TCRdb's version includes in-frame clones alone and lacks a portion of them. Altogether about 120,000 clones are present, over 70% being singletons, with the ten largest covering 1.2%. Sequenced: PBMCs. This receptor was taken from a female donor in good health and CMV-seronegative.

The CDR3 loop reads CASSLLAENEQFF. CDR3 coding DNA: TGTGCCAGCAGCTTACTAGCGGAGAATGAGCAGTTCTTC. V is TRBV11-3 and J is TRBJ2-1; 7 positions agree with TRBD2. The ends lost 2 bases at V and 7 bases at J; junction bases unmatched: 2. There are 13 residues in the CDR3. Germline CDR1 is SGHNT and CDR2 is YENEEA.